The 24 T cell receptor beta chains in this list originate from one sample, sequenced in a study of T cell responses to AZD1222 COVID-19 vaccine. Sequencing was performed with immunoSEQ multiplex PCR; in TCRdb, only in-frame clones are kept and a portion is missing. Among around 130,000 clones, 92% were seen once, and the ten largest hold about 1.1%. The source was peripheral blood, collected 28 days after the second AZD1222 dose. The origin of the receptors is an adult who received the AZD1222 COVID-19 vaccine.

The CDR3 spells CASSSGLSGEQYF. CDR3 coding DNA: TGTGCCAGCAGTTCGGGACTTTCTGGTGAGCAGTACTTC. The genes are TRBV6-5 and TRBJ2-7, with D possibly TRBD2 on 6 matching bases. V lost 4 bases, J lost 7 bases, and 14 bases lay in between. The CDR3 has 13 amino acids. CDR1 is MNHEY, CDR2 SVGAGI, per germline.

CDR3 protein: CASSPPGIPGNYGYTF. For the CDR3, the DNA is TGTGCCAGCTCACCACCGGGGATACCGGGGAACTATGGCTACACCTTC. This chain links TRBV18 with TRBJ1-2; D gene unclear. The germline V gene has CDR1 KGHSH and CDR2 LQKENI. The CDR3 has 16 residues. The V and J ends lost 0 bases and 2 bases respectively, with 13 bases between them. The whole variable domain, remainder taken from reference TRBV18 and TRBJ1-2, is NAGVMQNPRHLVRRRGQEARLRCSPMKGHSHVYWYRQLPEEGLKFMVYLQKENIIDESGMPKERFSAEFPKEGPSILRIQQVVRGDSAAYFCASSPPGIPGNYGYTFGSGTRLTVV.

The CDR3 bases are TGTGCCTGGAGCCAGGGGGCGGACGTCTATGGCTACACCTTC. Protein product: CAWSQGADVYGYTF. This chain uses TRBV30 with TRBJ1-2, with TRBD1 matching over 8 bases. Germline loops: CDR1 GTSNPN, CDR2 SVGIG (reference sequence). The junction had 7 bases not matched to a gene; V was cut back by 3 bases and J by 4 bases. The CDR3 is made up of 14 amino acids.

This chain uses TRBV2 with TRBJ1-1, with D uncertain. This CDR3 has 13 residues. Germline V gene sequence: CDR1 SNHLY, CDR2 FYNNEI. The V end lost 2 bases, the J end lost 5 bases, and 9 bases lay between the germline ends. DNA for the CDR3: TGTGCCAGCAGTGAAATTAGAGGAACTGAAGCTTTCTTT. Its translation: CASSEIRGTEAFF.

This clone has only a few counts. The rearrangement links TRBV6-5 to TRBJ2-6, with D unclear. V lost 5 bases, J lost 0 bases, and 5 bases lay in between. The CDR3 runs to 14 residues. Germline CDR1 is MNHEY and CDR2 is SVGAGI. CDR3 DNA: TGTGCCAGCAGTACAGTCTCTGGGGCCAACGTCCTGACTTTC. Translating gives CASSTVSGANVLTF.

V is TRBV7-6 and J is TRBJ2-2, with a weak D call TRBD2 (6 bases). The CDR3 covers 16 residues. CDR1 is SGHVS, CDR2 FNYEAQ, per germline. V gave up 5 bases and J gave up 0 bases, with 13 bases separating them. CDR3 DNA: TGTGCCAGCAGCCCCGGTGGGGGGTCGAACACCGGGGAGCTGTTTTTT. It yields the protein CASSPGGGSNTGELFF.

V usage is TRBV23-1 and J usage is TRBJ2-3, with D possibly matching TRBD1 (6 bases). TRBV23-1 is an ORF, with its function uncertain. The germline V and J ends were trimmed by 3 bases and 2 bases, with 18 bases remaining between them. The CDR3 length is 17 residues. CDR3 sequence reads: CASSHIFRGGYTDTQYF. The CDR3 DNA follows: TGCGCCAGCAGTCACATCTTCAGGGGCGGTTACACAGATACGCAGTATTTT.

This clone was seen once. The gene calls are TRBV7-9 and TRBJ2-3, with TRBD2 matching over 9 bases. The CDR3 runs to 16 residues. Germline V CDR1 and CDR2: SEHNR, FQNEAQ (reference sequence). The junction had 6 bases not matched to a gene; V was cut back by 1 base and J by 4 bases. Here the CDR3 reads CASSLGNSGSADTQYF. The DNA of the CDR3 is TGTGCCAGCAGCTTAGGAAATAGCGGGAGTGCAGATACGCAGTATTTT.

This CDR3 is CASSPRGSEAFF. CDR3 nucleotide sequence: TGTGCCAGCAGTCCCAGGGGATCTGAAGCTTTCTTT. The chain uses TRBV12-3 or TRBV12-4 and TRBJ1-1; possible D gene TRBD1, 6 bases. The CDR3 covers 12 residues. Between the trimmed V and J ends, which lost 5 bases and 6 bases, there was a span of 10 bases.

The V gene is TRBV4-2, the J gene TRBJ2-1; TRBD2 aligns across 9 bases. This CDR3 is 14 amino acids long. The germline V gene encodes CDR1 LGHNA and CDR2 YNFKEQ. Trimming removed 1 base from V and 5 bases from J; junction bases left unmatched: 0. The CDR3 DNA sequence: TGTGCCAGCAGCCAAGGACTAGCGGACAATGAGCAGTTCTTC. This sequence encodes CASSQGLADNEQFF.

The chain uses TRBV7-9 and TRBJ1-4, with D unresolved. V gave up 2 bases and J gave up 13 bases, with 14 bases separating them. Per germline, CDR1 SEHNR and CDR2 FQNEAQ (reference sequence). The CDR3 contains 13 residues. The CDR3 sequence: CASSLNGPGILFF. The DNA for the CDR3 is TGTGCCAGCAGCTTAAACGGGCCGGGGATACTGTTTTTT.

The chain combines TRBV5-1 with TRBJ1-6; possibly TRBD1 for D (5 bases). CDR1 is SGHRS, CDR2 YFSETQ, per germline. The CDR3 totals 14 residues. V gave up 4 bases and J gave up 6 bases, with 11 bases separating them. CDR3 amino acids: CASSLDSSNSPLHF. In DNA form, the CDR3 reads TGCGCCAGCAGCCTAGACAGTTCTAATTCACCCCTCCACTTT.

The chain has TRBV9 and TRBJ2-1; 7 nucleotides line up with TRBD2. This CDR3 contains 14 residues. The germline CDR1 and CDR2 sequences are SGDLS and YYNGEE. The V segment lost 4 bases and the J segment 7 bases; nucleotides outside the gene matches: 8. The CDR3 DNA follows: TGTGCCAGCAGCACGGTGGGAGGGATTAATGAGCAGTTCTTC. Residues: CASSTVGGINEQFF. The variable domain in full, completed from reference TRBV9 and TRBJ2-1, reads DSGVTQTPKHLITATGQRVTLRCSPRSGDLSVYWYQQSLDQGLQFLIQYYNGEERAKGNILERFSAQQFPDLHSELNLSSLELGDSALYFCASSTVGGINEQFFGPGTRLTVL.

The V call is TRBV21-1, the J call TRBJ1-1; TRBD1, the table's D call, lacks a check against the DNA. TRBV21-1 is shown as a pseudogene. The CDR3 covers 14 residues. Here the CDR3 reads CASSTSTRYTEAFF. DNA of the CDR3: TGTGCCAGCAGCACCTCTACCAGGTACACTGAAGCTTTCTTT.

The chain combines TRBV6-1 with TRBJ2-7; D not certain. V lost 2 bases and J lost 2, with 7 bases in between. This CDR3 has 13 residues. Germline lookup yields CDR1 MNHNS and CDR2 SASEGT. The CDR3 reads CASSENMAYEQYF. The DNA for the CDR3 is TGTGCCAGCAGTGAAAACATGGCCTACGAGCAGTACTTC.

This chain connects TRBV6-5 to TRBJ2-2; TRBD1 agrees at 7 bases. Per germline, CDR1 MNHEY and CDR2 SVGAGI. This CDR3 has 13 amino acids. The ends lost 5 bases at V and 4 bases at J; junction bases unmatched: 1. The CDR3: CASSPGGTGELFF. CDR3 sequence (DNA): TGTGCCAGCAGTCCAGGGGGCACCGGGGAGCTGTTTTTT.

The genes are TRBV5-8 and TRBJ1-3; D is undetermined. V gave up 1 base and J gave up 1 base, with 9 bases separating them. The V gene's germline CDR1 is SGHTS and CDR2 YDEGEE. The CDR3 consists of 15 residues. Here the CDR3 DNA reads TGTGCCAGCAGCTTGAGGGTCATTTCTGGAAACACCATATATTTT. It is translated as CASSLRVISGNTIYF. Filled out from reference TRBV5-8 and TRBJ1-3, the complete variable domain reads EAGVTQSPTHLIKTRGQQATLRCSPISGHTSVYWYQQALGLGLQFLLWYDEGEERNRGNFPPRFSGRQFPNYSSELNVNALELEDSALYLCASSLRVISGNTIYFGEGSWLTVV.

The chain links TRBV10-3 to TRBJ1-5; D gene uncertain. V lost 0 bases, J lost 2 bases, and 11 bases lay in between. Germline CDR1 and CDR2: ENHRY and SYGVKD. This CDR3 comprises 16 residues. In DNA form, the CDR3 reads TGTGCCATCAGTGAGTCGTTAACAATCCGCAATCAGCCCCAGCATTTT. Protein sequence: CAISESLTIRNQPQHF.

This sequence joins TRBV6-5 and TRBJ1-2; possible D gene TRBD1, 5 bases. The CDR3 covers 11 residues. V was trimmed by 5 bases and J by 8 bases, leaving 9 bases between them. Looked up from germline, CDR1 is MNHEY and CDR2 is SVGAGI. This CDR3 is CASSRQYGYTF. For the CDR3, the DNA is TGTGCCAGCAGTAGACAGTACGGCTACACCTTC.

This sequence joins TRBV27 and TRBJ1-3, with D uncertain. Germline V lookup: CDR1 MNHEY, CDR2 SMNVEV (reference sequence). The CDR3 loop spans 13 amino acids. V lost 7 bases, J lost 0 bases, and 7 bases lay in between. The CDR3 here is CASKPLSGNTIYF. The DNA for the CDR3 is TGTGCCAGCAAACCTCTCTCTGGAAACACCATATATTTT.

V usage is TRBV5-1 and J usage is TRBJ1-1; the match to TRBD1 covers 9 bases. V shed 4 bases and J 4 bases; nucleotides not matched to a gene: 5. The germline gives CDR1 SGHRS, CDR2 YFSETQ. The CDR3 consists of 14 residues. CDR3 in DNA: TGCGCCAGCAGCCCCGGACAGGGGATCACTGAAGCTTTCTTT. The encoded protein is CASSPGQGITEAFF.

The chain is built from TRBV11-3 and TRBJ1-2; D may be TRBD1 (6 bases). The ends were cut back, 1 base at V and 3 bases at J, with 12 bases in the middle. The CDR3 contains 15 residues. CDR1 is SGHNT, CDR2 YENEEA, per germline. CDR3 amino acids: CASSLVGGNHYGYTF. CDR3 coding DNA: TGTGCCAGCAGCTTAGTAGGGGGAAATCACTATGGCTACACCTTC.

This clone was recorded a few times. V usage is TRBV5-6 and J usage is TRBJ2-7; 14 bases agree with TRBD2. With 0 bases clipped from V and 6 bases from J, the junction kept 5 bases outside the gene matches. The CDR3 sequence is 16 residues long. The V gene's germline CDR1 is SGHDT and CDR2 YYEEEE. CDR3 protein: CASSLGLAGGPGEQYF. In DNA, the CDR3 is TGTGCCAGCAGCTTGGGACTAGCGGGAGGGCCGGGCGAGCAGTACTTC.

The rearrangement links TRBV28 to TRBJ1-1; D uncertain. Germline V gene sequence: CDR1 MDHEN, CDR2 SYDVKM. This CDR3 is 14 amino acids long. Trimming took off 7 bases at V and 4 bases at J, with 16 bases between the two ends. In nucleotides, the CDR3 is TGTGCCAGCACCCACCCTCCAGTAGGCACTGAAGCTTTCTTT. It specifies CASTHPPVGTEAFF. Using reference TRBV28 and TRBJ1-1 for the parts outside the CDR3, the full variable domain is DVKVTQSSRYLVKRTGEKVFLECVQDMDHENMFWYRQDPGLGLRLIYFSYDVKMKEKGDIPEGYSVSREKKERFSLILESASTNQTSMYLCASTHPPVGTEAFFGQGTRLTVV.